The T cell receptor (beta chain) described here comes from a study of T-cell memory formation after mild COVID-19. Overall study: TCR clusters mostly belonged to single donors. The study's findings and limits: Some clones that responded were present in memory (sampled pre-infection), which suggests cross-reactive memory joined.

The germline V and J ends were trimmed by 4 bases and 8 bases, with 15 bases remaining between them. Looked up from germline, CDR1 is SGHNT and CDR2 is YYREEE (reference sequence). The CDR3 runs 13 residues. One entry per CDR3 protein, called by TCRdb with MiXCR from the 5' RACE reads. The data contain some 260,000 distinct CDR3 sequences, about a sixth of them singletons. In the case of this clonotype: Its antigen is unknown.

Sample: PBMCs or a T cell subset sorted from them (not recorded which). The clonotype was recovered from a man aged 18-30 years who had mild COVID-19 (a few samples of this study predate the infection). Cell type and time point are not known. This sequence joins TRBV5-4 and TRBJ1-1; D gene ambiguous. The CDR3 reads CASSQLLWKEAFF. CDR3 bases: TGTGCCAGCAGCCAACTCCTTTGGAAGGAAGCTTTCTTT.